The subject of this entry is one TCR beta chain. The antigen remains unidentified. The data stem from a study of OX40 agonist ivuxolimab in advanced cancers. Study context: Patients were treated with intravenous ivuxolimab, dosed at 0.01 to 10 mg/kg and infused every 2 weeks. Each dose-escalation patient presented with hepatocellular carcinoma, melanoma, renal cell or head and neck cancer. Prior therapy, whether anti-PD-1, anti-PD-L1 or anti-CTLA-4, was allowed, and approximately 37% had some. General observations from the study: Averaging showed that CD8+ T cells had more expanded clones than CD4+ did.

The V and J ends lost 5 bases and 5 bases respectively, with 7 bases between them. Germline lookup yields CDR1 MNHNY and CDR2 SVGAGI (reference sequence). There are 11 residues in the CDR3. Produced via immunoSEQ multiplex PCR; TCRdb's table is partial and in-frame only. The sample lists around 19,000 clones, approximately 87% occurring once. The sequence was obtained from an adult with an advanced solid tumor such as melanoma, head and neck, liver or kidney cancer. Sequencing was performed on CD4+ or CD8+ T cells sorted from blood, taken in a trial of the OX40 agonist ivuxolimab. The chain uses TRBV6-6 and TRBJ2-7; no definite D call. The CDR3 region is CASSHGDEQYF. The CDR3 DNA is TGTGCCAGCAGTCATGGGGACGAGCAGTACTTC.